The clone carrying this T cell receptor beta chain showed up just a few times. Its target is not known. The PCR made use of 60 Vbeta and 13 Jbeta primers. The protocol was immunoSEQ multiplex PCR, while the TCRdb copy is restricted to in-frame clones and leaves out a portion. The data contain 58,000 or so clones, more than 60% of them seen just once; the ten biggest clones take up approximately 20%. This entry comes from a study of cytomegalovirus exposure and HLA in healthy donors. Study summary: An analysis done earlier identified 117 million unique TCR beta sequences from about 179 million T cells. The study's findings and limits: Compared with the roughly 700-donor mean, an Asian-associated ancestry cluster reportedly had fewer N-insertions, according to a later analysis.

The germline V gene encodes CDR1 MNHEY and CDR2 SVGAGI. The CDR3 extends over 15 amino acids. Germline trimming cut 7 bases from V and 9 bases from J; bases unmatched to any gene: 10. The receptor was isolated from a woman between 40 and 55 years old in good health and CMV-seropositive. The genes are TRBV6-5 and TRBJ1-6, with TRBD1 identical over 9 bases. The sequenced sample was PBMCs. This chain's CDR3 is CASTLGQGYRSPLHF. The DNA of the CDR3 is TGTGCCAGCACCCTAGGACAGGGGTACCGTTCACCCCTCCACTTT.